The T cell receptor (beta chain) described here comes from a study of cytomegalovirus exposure and HLA in healthy donors (dated by TCRdb to the late 2010s). Regarding the complete study: A later analysis indicated that the 120 or so validation repertoires were generated on the platform also employed for the roughly 730 repertoires of the first cohort. The study aimed to test whether cataloging public T cell receptors could reveal signatures of past pathogen exposure. In addition to the first cohort of roughly 700 subjects, a separate validation cohort of over 90 different subjects was used. High-throughput TCR immunosequencing, statistical association of individual TCRs with disease status, and machine learning were combined to predict cytomegalovirus infection status. The full study reports these points: The authors suggested that the approach could potentially be generalized to other disease states and immunological phenotypes. While some public TCRs were present in many individuals, most TCR sequences turned up only very rarely across donors. The validation cohort had no HLA typing available for a later analysis, so co-occurrence within that cohort was assessed over all 120 or so repertoires. A few of the identified cytomegalovirus-associated TCR beta chains were confirmed in vitro to be specific for cytomegalovirus antigens. A total of about 180 TCR beta chains were listed by the study as associated with cytomegalovirus. The classifier was reported to diagnose cytomegalovirus status with high specificity and sensitivity in both the original cohort and the validation cohort. Subsequent analysis determined that TCRs grouped into clusters in the first cohort also showed a tendency toward co-occurrence across the roughly 120 validation repertoires, and 90% to 95% of cluster scores exceeded 0.

As to this clone: Its antigen specificity is not known. Per-base quality was not reported, and no clone a single base away is much larger than it. Other DNA sequences within the sample encode an identical CDR3.

The method behind the library was the immunoSEQ multiplex PCR assay. In the original analysis: A statistical classification framework was developed to diagnose cytomegalovirus status using the catalog of TCR beta chain sequences. In TCRdb, the immuneACCESS table is reduced to in-frame sequences with V and J assigned. These tables do not hold every clone; where another copy was compared, an unresolved V gene accounts for under half, and the others remain unexplained. V, J and clone size derive from that table, while D and trimming were established from the DNA sequence. The sample data list 150,000 or so clones, and just under 90% of these were observed just once. The ten largest clones take up 5.5% to 7% of the sample. Spanning cysteine to phenylalanine, the CDR3 consists of 14 amino acids. Left in the record is the CDR3 DNA by itself, 42 bases read in frame from the first base. CDR1 and CDR2 were assigned from the germline V gene as SGHDT and YYEEEE. V is shortened by 0 bases, J by 0 bases, and the region joining them spans 7 bases.

Donors formed part of the validation cohort, which comprised over a hundred subjects and was distinct from the first cohort of 550 to 850 subjects. The chain joins TRBV5-6 to TRBJ2-7; the D gene assignment is ambiguous. The sample was PBMCs. The receptor comes from a woman in her twenties or thirties in good health and CMV-seropositive. The CDR3 has the sequence CASSLGQSSYEQYF. The base sequence is TGTGCCAGCAGCTTGGGTCAGTCCTCCTACGAGCAGTACTTC.